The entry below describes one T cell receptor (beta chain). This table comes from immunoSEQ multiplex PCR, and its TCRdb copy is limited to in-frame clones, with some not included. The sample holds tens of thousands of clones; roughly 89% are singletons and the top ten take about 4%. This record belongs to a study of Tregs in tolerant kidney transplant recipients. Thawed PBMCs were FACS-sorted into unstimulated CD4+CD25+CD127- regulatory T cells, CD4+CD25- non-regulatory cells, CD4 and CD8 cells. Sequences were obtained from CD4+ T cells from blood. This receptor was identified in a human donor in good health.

The CDR3 coding sequence is TGCGCCAGCAGCTTAAGCGTAAGTGGCACAGATACGCAGTATTTT. Amino acid sequence: CASSLSVSGTDTQYF. This rearrangement joins TRBV5-1 to TRBJ2-3; D is uncertain. Trimming took 2 bases from V and 1 from J, leaving 11 bases between them. Per germline, CDR1 SGHRS and CDR2 YFSETQ. The CDR3 spans 15 residues. Combining the CDR3 with reference TRBV5-1 and TRBJ2-3 gives the whole variable domain KAGVTQTPRYLIKTRGQQVTLSCSPISGHRSVSWYQQTPGQGLQFLFEYFSETQRNKGNFPGRFSGRQFSNSRSEMNVSTLELGDSALYLCASSLSVSGTDTQYFGPGTRLTVL.